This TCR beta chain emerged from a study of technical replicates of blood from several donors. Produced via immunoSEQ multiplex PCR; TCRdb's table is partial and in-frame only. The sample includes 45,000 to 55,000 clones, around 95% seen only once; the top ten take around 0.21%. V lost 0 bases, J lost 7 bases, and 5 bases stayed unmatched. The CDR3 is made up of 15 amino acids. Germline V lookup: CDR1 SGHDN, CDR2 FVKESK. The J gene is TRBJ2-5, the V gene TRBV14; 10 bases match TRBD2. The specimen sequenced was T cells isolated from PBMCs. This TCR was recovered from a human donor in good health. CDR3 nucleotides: TGTGCCAGCAGCCAAGAAACTAGCGGGGTTAGGACCCAGTACTTC. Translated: CASSQETSGVRTQYF.